The entry that follows covers one TCR beta chain sequence. Its antigen is currently unknown. These data come from a study of OX40 agonist ivuxolimab in advanced cancers. Repertoires were generated with immunoSEQ multiplex PCR, while TCRdb's copy carries only in-frame clones and drops some. The table lists approximately 49,000 clones, roughly 79% of them singletons, with approximately 5.8% in the top ten. Trimming took 4 bases from V and 4 from J, leaving 8 bases between them. Germline loops: CDR1 MNHNS, CDR2 SASEGT. CDR3 length: 12 residues. Whole-study results and caveats: In the 0.1 to 3.0 mg/kg range, CD4+ and CD8+ blood T cells had expanded clonally by week 6.

V usage is TRBV6-1 and J usage is TRBJ2-7; D unclear. The sample was CD4+ or CD8+ T cells sorted from blood, taken in a trial of the OX40 agonist ivuxolimab. The receptor was derived from an adult with an advanced solid tumor such as melanoma, head and neck, liver or kidney cancer. Here the CDR3 DNA reads TGTGCCAGCAGTGTCGTGAGTTACGAGCAGTACTTC. Its protein product is CASSVVSYEQYF.